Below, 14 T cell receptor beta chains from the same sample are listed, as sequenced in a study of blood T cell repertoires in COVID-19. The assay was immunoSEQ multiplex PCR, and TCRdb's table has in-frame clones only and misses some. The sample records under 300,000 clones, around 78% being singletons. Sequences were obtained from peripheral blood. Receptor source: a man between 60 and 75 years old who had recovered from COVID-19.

The chain's CDR3 is CASSSKQADTQYF. DNA for the CDR3: TGTGCCAGCAGCTCAAAGCAGGCTGATACGCAGTATTTT. The V and J genes are TRBV11-1 and TRBJ2-3; D remains ambiguous. The CDR3 sequence is 13 residues long. Germline V gene sequence: CDR1 SGHAT, CDR2 FQDESV (reference sequence). V was trimmed by 4 bases and J by 6 bases, leaving 11 bases between them.

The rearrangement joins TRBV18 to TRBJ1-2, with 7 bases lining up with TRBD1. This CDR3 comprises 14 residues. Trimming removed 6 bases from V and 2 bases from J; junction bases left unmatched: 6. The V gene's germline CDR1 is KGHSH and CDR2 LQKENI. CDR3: CASSLQGTNYGYTF. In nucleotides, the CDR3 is TGTGCCAGCTCCCTACAGGGGACAAACTATGGCTACACCTTC.

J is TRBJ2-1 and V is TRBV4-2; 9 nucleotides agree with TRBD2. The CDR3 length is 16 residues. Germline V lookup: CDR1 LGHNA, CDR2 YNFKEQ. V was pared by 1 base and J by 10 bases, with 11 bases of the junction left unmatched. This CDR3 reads CASSQGGREGRREQFF. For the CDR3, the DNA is TGTGCCAGCAGCCAAGGAGGGCGGGAGGGCCGGAGGGAGCAGTTCTTC.

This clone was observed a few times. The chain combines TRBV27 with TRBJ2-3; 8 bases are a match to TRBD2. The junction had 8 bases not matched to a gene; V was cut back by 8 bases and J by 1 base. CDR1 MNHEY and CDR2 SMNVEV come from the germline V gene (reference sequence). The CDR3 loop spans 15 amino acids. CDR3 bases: TGTGCCAGCTCGACAAGCGGGAGAGGCACAGATACGCAGTATTTT. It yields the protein CASSTSGRGTDTQYF.

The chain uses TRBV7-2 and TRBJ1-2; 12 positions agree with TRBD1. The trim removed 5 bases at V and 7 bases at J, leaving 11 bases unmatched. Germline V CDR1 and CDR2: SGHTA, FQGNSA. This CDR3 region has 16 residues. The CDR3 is CASSLGAGTGGIGYTF. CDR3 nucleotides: TGTGCCAGCAGCCTAGGCGCCGGGACAGGGGGCATTGGCTACACCTTC.

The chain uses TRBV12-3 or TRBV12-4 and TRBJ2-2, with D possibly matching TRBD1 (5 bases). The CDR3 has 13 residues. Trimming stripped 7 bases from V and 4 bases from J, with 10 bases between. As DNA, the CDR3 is TGTGCCAGCAATCTCGACAGCACCGGGGAGCTGTTTTTT. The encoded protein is CASNLDSTGELFF.

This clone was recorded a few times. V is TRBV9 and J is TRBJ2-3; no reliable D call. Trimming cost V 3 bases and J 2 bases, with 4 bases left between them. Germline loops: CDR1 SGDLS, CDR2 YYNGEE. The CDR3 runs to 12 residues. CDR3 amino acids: CASSEATDTQYF. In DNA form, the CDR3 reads TGTGCCAGCAGCGAAGCCACAGATACGCAGTATTTT.

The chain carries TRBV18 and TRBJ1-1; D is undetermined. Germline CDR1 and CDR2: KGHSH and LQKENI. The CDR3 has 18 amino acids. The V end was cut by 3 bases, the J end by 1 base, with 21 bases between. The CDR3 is CASSPYRPRNTANTEAFF. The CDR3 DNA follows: TGTGCCAGCTCACCCTACCGCCCGAGGAATACGGCGAACACTGAAGCTTTCTTT.

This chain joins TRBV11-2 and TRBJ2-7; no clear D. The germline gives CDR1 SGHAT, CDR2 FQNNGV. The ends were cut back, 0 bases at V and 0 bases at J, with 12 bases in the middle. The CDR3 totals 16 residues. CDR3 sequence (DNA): TGTGCCAGCAGCTTAGATCGGTCCGCTAGCTCCTACGAGCAGTACTTC. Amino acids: CASSLDRSASSYEQYF.

CDR3 protein: CASSPQPGATTNEKLFF. Here the CDR3 DNA reads TGTGCCAGCTCACCACAACCGGGAGCTACAACTAATGAAAAACTGTTTTTT. This chain joins TRBV18 and TRBJ1-4; no clear D. Germline lookup yields CDR1 KGHSH and CDR2 LQKENI. There are 17 residues in the CDR3. Deletions cut 1 base from V and 0 bases from J, with 12 bases between. Supplemented by reference TRBV18 and TRBJ1-4, the full variable domain reads NAGVMQNPRHLVRRRGQEARLRCSPMKGHSHVYWYRQLPEEGLKFMVYLQKENIIDESGMPKERFSAEFPKEGPSILRIQQVVRGDSAAYFCASSPQPGATTNEKLFFGSGTQLSVL.

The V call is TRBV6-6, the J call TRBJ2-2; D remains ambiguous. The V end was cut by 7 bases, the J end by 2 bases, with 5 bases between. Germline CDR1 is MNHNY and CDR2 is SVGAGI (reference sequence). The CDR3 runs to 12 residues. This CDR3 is CASNINTGELFF. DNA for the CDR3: TGTGCCAGCAATATAAACACCGGGGAGCTGTTTTTT.

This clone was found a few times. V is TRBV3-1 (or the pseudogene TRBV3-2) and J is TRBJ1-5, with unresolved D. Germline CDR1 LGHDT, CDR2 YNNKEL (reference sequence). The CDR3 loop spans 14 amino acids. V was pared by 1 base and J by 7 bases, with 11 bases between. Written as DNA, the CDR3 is TGTGCCAGCAGCCAAGGAGGGCTAGCCCAGCCCCAGCATTTT. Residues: CASSQGGLAQPQHF.

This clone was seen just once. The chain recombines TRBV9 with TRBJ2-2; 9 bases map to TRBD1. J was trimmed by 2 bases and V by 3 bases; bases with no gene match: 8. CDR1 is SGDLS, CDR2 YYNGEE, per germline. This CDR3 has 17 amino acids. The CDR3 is CASSASGTGLNTGELFF. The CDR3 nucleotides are TGTGCCAGCAGCGCGTCCGGGACAGGGCTTAACACCGGGGAGCTGTTTTTT.

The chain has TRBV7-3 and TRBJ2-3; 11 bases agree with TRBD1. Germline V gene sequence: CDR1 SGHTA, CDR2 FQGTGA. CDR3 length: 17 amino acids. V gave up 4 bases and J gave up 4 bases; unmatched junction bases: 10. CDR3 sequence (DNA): TGTGCCAGCAGCTATTTGACCGGGACAGGGGGTGCAGATACGCAGTATTTT. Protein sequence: CASSYLTGTGGADTQYF.